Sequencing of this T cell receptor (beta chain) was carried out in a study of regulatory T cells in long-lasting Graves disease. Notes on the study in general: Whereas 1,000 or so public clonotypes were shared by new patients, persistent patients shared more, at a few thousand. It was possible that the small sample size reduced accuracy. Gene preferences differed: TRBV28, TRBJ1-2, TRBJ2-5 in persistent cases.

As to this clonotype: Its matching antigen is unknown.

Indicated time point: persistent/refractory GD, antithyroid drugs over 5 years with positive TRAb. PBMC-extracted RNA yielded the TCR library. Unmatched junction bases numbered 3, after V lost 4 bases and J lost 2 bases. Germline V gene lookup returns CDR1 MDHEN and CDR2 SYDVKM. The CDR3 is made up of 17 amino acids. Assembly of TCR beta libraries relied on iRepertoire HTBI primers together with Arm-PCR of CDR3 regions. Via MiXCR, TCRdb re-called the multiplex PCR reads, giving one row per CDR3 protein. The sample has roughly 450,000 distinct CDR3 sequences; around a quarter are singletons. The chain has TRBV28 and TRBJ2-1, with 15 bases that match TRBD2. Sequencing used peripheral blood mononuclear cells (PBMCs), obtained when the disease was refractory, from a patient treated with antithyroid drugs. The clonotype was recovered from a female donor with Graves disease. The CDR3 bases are TGTGCCAGCAGTTCGGGACTAGCGGGAGGAACCTACAATGAGCAGTTCTTC. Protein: CASSSGLAGGTYNEQFF.